These 17 T cell receptor beta chains were sequenced from one sample in a study of T cells in Graves' hyperthyroidism and ophthalmopathy. From RNA transcripts, TCR beta CDR3 regions were amplified. HTBI primers drove first-round RT-PCR of the TCR CDR3. Using its own MiXCR run on the multiplex PCR reads, TCRdb lists one record per CDR3 protein. The table has hundreds of thousands of distinct CDR3 sequences, just over 35% seen once. The sequenced material came from blood. The receptor set was obtained from a woman in her 40s with Graves' hyperthyroidism.

Concerning this clonotype: A much larger clone sits a single nucleotide away, making a read error possible. The chain carries TRBV5-6 and TRBJ1-4; 11 bases agree with TRBD1. The CDR3 extends over 18 amino acids. The germline V gene has CDR1 SGHDT and CDR2 YYEEEE. CDR3 loop: CASSALGQGALEVGKPFF. CDR3 DNA: TGTGCCAGCAGCGCCCTCGGACAGGGGGCATTGGAGGTCGGAAAACCGTTTTTT.

This clonotype was counted a few times. The V and J genes are TRBV11-2 and TRBJ2-5; D might be TRBD1 (6 bases). CDR1 SGHAT and CDR2 FQNNGV come from the germline V gene. The CDR3 totals 13 residues. V was cut by 3 bases and J by 4 bases, with 9 bases left in between. The CDR3 region has the DNA TGTGCCAGCAGCTTTACAGGGAGAGAGACCCAGTACTTC. Translated: CASSFTGRETQYF.

With respect to this clonotype: As the CDR3 is not closed by the conserved phenylalanine or tryptophan, this likely results from a read error. The limits of the CDR3 on the DNA are not certain, so only TCRdb's listed CDR3 is given. CDR3 sequence reads: CSVGSGTVTMATQS. The rearrangement joins TRBV29-1 to TRBJ1-2; the table's D call of TRBD1 was not tested on the DNA. The germline V gene has CDR1 SQVTM and CDR2 ANQGSEA. The CDR3 contains 14 residues when both ends are counted.

This clonotype was seen ten or more times. The rearrangement links TRBV9 to TRBJ1-1; D is ambiguous. CDR3 length: 13 amino acids. V was trimmed by 1 base and J by 3 bases, leaving 7 bases between them. Germline CDR1 and CDR2: SGDLS and YYNGEE. The CDR3, as DNA: TGTGCCAGCAGCGTACTAACGGACACTGAAGCTTTCTTT. It is translated as CASSVLTDTEAFF.

This clonotype was recorded many times. This rearrangement joins TRBV29-1 to TRBJ1-1; no reliable D call. This CDR3 spans 12 amino acids. Trimming took 5 bases from V and 4 from J, leaving 11 bases between them. CDR1 SQVTM and CDR2 ANQGSEA come from the germline V gene. CDR3 DNA: TGCAGCGTTTACTTTGCCATCACTGAAGCTTTCTTT. Encoded protein: CSVYFAITEAFF.

This clonotype was observed many times. In DNA, the CDR3 is TGTGCCAGCACACCCACGAGGGGCGGGCAGACCCAGTACTTC. Residues: CASTPTRGGQTQYF. This chain connects TRBV6-8 to TRBJ2-5; the D gene could be TRBD1 or TRBD2 (5 bases each). CDR1 MNHGY and CDR2 SAAAGT come from the germline V gene. This CDR3 contains 14 residues. Trimming shortened V by 7 bases and J by 6 bases, and 18 bases separated the two germline ends.

This clonotype was counted only a few times. This sequence joins TRBV7-9 and TRBJ2-7, with D maybe TRBD2 (6 bases). In germline, CDR1 is SEHNR, CDR2 FQNEAQ (reference sequence). V lost 3 bases and J lost 2, with 11 bases in between. This CDR3 comprises 14 residues. In DNA form, the CDR3 reads TGTGCCAGCAGCTTCGTCGGGGGTACCTACGAGCAGTACTTC. It translates to CASSFVGGTYEQYF.

V and J are TRBV20-1 and TRBJ2-5; D perhaps matches TRBD2 (7 bases). V was clipped by 0 bases and J by 11 bases, with 22 bases between them. The V gene's germline CDR1 is DFQATT and CDR2 SNEGSKA (reference sequence). CDR3 length: 15 residues. CDR3 sequence: CSARDQGRATDTQYF. CDR3 in DNA: TGCAGTGCTAGAGATCAGGGGAGGGCCACAGATACGCAGTACTTC.

This clonotype was observed many times. The chain joins TRBV25-1 to TRBJ2-5; D uncertain. From germline, CDR1 is MGHDK and CDR2 SYGVNS. This CDR3 comprises 14 residues. V lost 1 base and J 5 bases, leaving 11 bases between the germline ends. The DNA of the CDR3 is TGTGCCAGCAGTGAATTTCGGCAGAGGGAGACCCAGTACTTC. It translates to CASSEFRQRETQYF.

This clonotype has ten or more counts. The rearrangement uses TRBV9 and TRBJ1-6, with D uncertain. The CDR3 has 15 residues. Germline CDR1 reads SGDLS; CDR2 reads YYNGEE. With 3 bases removed from V and 5 bases from J, the gap between germline ends came to 12 bases. As DNA, the CDR3 is TGTGCCAGCAGCGCAGGACCTCACGATAATTCACCCCTCCACTTT. It codes for CASSAGPHDNSPLHF.

There are many counts of this clonotype. This CDR3 is CSVDMTASGSYEQYF. DNA for the CDR3: TGCAGCGTTGATATGACGGCTAGCGGAAGCTACGAGCAGTACTTC. The chain joins TRBV29-1 to TRBJ2-7; 7 positions agree with TRBD2. The junction had 11 bases not matched to a gene; V was cut back by 3 bases and J by 3 bases. Germline lookup yields CDR1 SQVTM and CDR2 ANQGSEA. The length of the CDR3 is 15 residues.

The V call is TRBV10-3, the J call TRBJ2-3, with D possibly TRBD1 on 7 matching bases. The CDR3 contains 17 residues. Trimming shortened V by 0 bases and J by 6 bases, and 19 bases separated the two germline ends. CDR1 ENHRY and CDR2 SYGVKD come from the germline V gene. CDR3 in amino acids: CAISESAYRGGPDTQYF. In DNA form, the CDR3 reads TGTGCCATCAGTGAGTCGGCCTACAGGGGAGGACCCGATACGCAGTATTTT.

This clonotype was observed at least ten times. The V gene is TRBV2, the J gene TRBJ1-6; D is unresolved. Trimming removed 6 bases from V and 0 bases from J, with 6 bases in between. CDR1 SNHLY and CDR2 FYNNEI come from the germline V gene. CDR3 length: 14 amino acids. CDR3 sequence: CASRTSSYNSPLHF. CDR3 in DNA: TGTGCCAGCAGAACCTCCTCCTATAATTCACCCCTCCACTTT.

This clonotype was seen ten or more times. The V and J genes are TRBV19 and TRBJ1-5; D unresolved. The CDR3 runs 15 residues. Germline CDR1 is LNHDA and CDR2 is SQIVND (reference sequence). V was pared by 1 base and J by 0 bases, with 7 bases between. CDR3 in amino acids: CASSIAYGSNQPQHF. The CDR3 nucleotides read TGTGCCAGTAGTATAGCGTACGGTAGCAATCAGCCCCAGCATTTT.

V and J are TRBV27 and TRBJ2-7; 7 positions agree with TRBD1. V was pared by 2 bases and J by 9 bases, with 4 bases of the junction left unmatched. The germline V gene has CDR1 MNHEY and CDR2 SMNVEV (reference sequence). The CDR3 is 12 amino acids. CDR3 coding DNA: TGTGCCAGCAGTTTAACGACAGGGAGGCAGTACTTC. Encoded protein: CASSLTTGRQYF.

This clonotype was counted many times. The rearrangement uses TRBV7-6 and TRBJ1-2, with 7 bases that match TRBD1. In germline, CDR1 is SGHVS, CDR2 FNYEAQ. V dropped 3 bases and J dropped 4; count of bases not matched to a gene: 5. The CDR3 totals 14 residues. The DNA for the CDR3 is TGTGCCAGCAGCTTGGGGACAGACCCCTATGGCTACACCTTC. Amino acids: CASSLGTDPYGYTF.

The sample holds many counts of this clonotype. V gene TRBV20-1 combines with J gene TRBJ2-5; 9 nucleotides align to TRBD2. The CDR3 totals 16 residues. Germline-derived CDR1 and CDR2 are DFQATT and SNEGSKA (reference sequence). V dropped 2 bases and J dropped 3; count of bases not matched to a gene: 10. The CDR3 nucleotides read TGCAGTGCTAGACCCTGGGGGCTAGCGGGGAAAGAGACCCAGTACTTC. This gives the protein CSARPWGLAGKETQYF.